Each of the 22 T cell receptor beta chains below was sequenced from the same sample in a study of T cell responses to AZD1222 COVID-19 vaccine (dated by TCRdb to the early 2020s). Read against the paper, the sample's time point label means: about 28 days (+/-7) after the second vaccine dose. Library preparation employed the immunoSEQ multiplex PCR assay. TCRdb took over this immuneACCESS table, retaining in-frame rearrangements with V and J assigned. Such tables are incomplete; in checked studies, under half of the missing clones stem from an unresolved V gene, and the remainder is unexplained. For this sample there are approximately 150,000 clones; roughly 89% appear just once. The ten top clones hold 0.85% to 1.1% of the sample. Here the sequenced sample was peripheral blood, taken 28 days after the second AZD1222 dose. These receptors all stem from an adult who received the AZD1222 COVID-19 vaccine.

The CDR3 DNA is TGTGCCACCGGACAGACATATAACTATGGCTACACCTTC. It yields the protein CATGQTYNYGYTF. The chain recombines TRBV19 with TRBJ1-2; perhaps TRBD1 as D (6 bases). The CDR3 spans 13 residues. Looked up from germline, CDR1 is LNHDA and CDR2 is SQIVND (reference sequence). V gave up 10 bases and J gave up 1 base, with 13 bases separating them.

This clone was recorded once. The chain uses TRBV9 and TRBJ1-2; possible D gene TRBD1, 5 bases. The germline V gene has CDR1 SGDLS and CDR2 YYNGEE. The CDR3 length is 12 residues. Trimming removed 5 bases from V and 11 bases from J, with 16 bases in between. CDR3 nucleotide sequence: TGTGCCAGCAGTGTCCCCGGGGGGAGGTACACCTTC. It yields the protein CASSVPGGRYTF.

The V and J genes are TRBV2 and TRBJ2-6; a possible D gene is TRBD2 (6 bases). Trimming stripped 8 bases from V and 2 bases from J, with 10 bases between. Germline lookup yields CDR1 SNHLY and CDR2 FYNNEI. The CDR3 consists of 14 residues. The CDR3 nucleotides are TGTGCCAGCCTCCGGGAGACTGGGGCCAACGTCCTGACTTTC. Encoded protein: CASLRETGANVLTF. Full variable domain (missing parts from reference TRBV2 and TRBJ2-6): EPEVTQTPSHQVTQMGQEVILRCVPISNHLYFYWYRQILGQKVEFLVSFYNNEISEKSEIFDDQFSVERPDGSNFTLKIRSTKLEDSAMYFCASLRETGANVLTFGAGSRLTVL.

The chain couples TRBV29-1 to TRBJ1-5; the match to TRBD1 covers 7 bases. The junction had 10 bases not matched to a gene; V was cut back by 7 bases and J by 4 bases. The CDR3 consists of 14 residues. Germline assignment: CDR1 SQVTM and CDR2 ANQGSEA. The CDR3 protein is CSARLGTANQPQHF. DNA for the CDR3: TGCAGCGCTCGCCTAGGGACAGCAAATCAGCCCCAGCATTTT.

CDR3 coding DNA: TGTGCCAGCAGTTCTAGAGTACAGGGACTAACTGGAAACACCATATATTTT. Its protein product is CASSSRVQGLTGNTIYF. The V gene is TRBV27, the J gene TRBJ1-3; D is perhaps TRBD1 (6 bases). The V and J ends lost 4 bases and 2 bases respectively, with 18 bases between them. CDR3 length: 17 residues. Germline V CDR1 and CDR2: MNHEY, SMNVEV (reference sequence).

This chain joins TRBV24-1 and TRBJ1-6, with a weak D call TRBD1 (5 bases). Germline lookup yields CDR1 KGHDR and CDR2 SFDVKD. V was shortened by 9 bases and J by 5 bases, with 19 bases between the two germline ends. The CDR3 is made up of 16 amino acids. The CDR3 sequence: CATAPSRDRDNSPLHF. The CDR3 DNA sequence: TGTGCCACCGCCCCGAGCCGGGACCGCGATAATTCACCCCTCCACTTT.

This chain connects TRBV2 to TRBJ1-5, with a weak D call TRBD1 (6 bases). CDR3 length: 14 amino acids. Trimming removed 3 bases at V and 4 bases at J, with 10 bases between. Germline CDR1 is SNHLY and CDR2 is FYNNEI. The CDR3 loop is CASSDQGMNQPQHF. The CDR3 DNA is TGTGCCAGCAGTGACCAGGGGATGAATCAGCCCCAGCATTTT.

Concerning this clone itself: The identical CDR3 is also encoded by other nucleotide sequences in the sample. The V call is TRBV7-9, the J call TRBJ2-7; 12 bases are a match to TRBD2. V dropped 5 bases and J dropped 5; count of bases not matched to a gene: 7. Germline V gives CDR1 SEHNR, CDR2 FQNEAQ (reference sequence). This CDR3 contains 15 residues. Written as DNA, the CDR3 is TGTGCCAGCAGCGTCGCTAGCGGGGGGGCCCACGAGCAGTACTTC. The encoded protein is CASSVASGGAHEQYF.

This chain uses TRBV6-2 or TRBV6-3 with TRBJ2-7; maybe TRBD1 (6 bases). V lost 5 bases to trimming and J lost 6 bases, with 11 bases between them. Per the germline V gene, CDR1 is MNHEY and CDR2 is SVGEGT. This CDR3 spans 12 amino acids. The CDR3 spells CASSPGHREQYF. CDR3 nucleotide sequence: TGTGCCAGCAGTCCGGGACATCGCGAGCAGTACTTC.

The chain is built from TRBV3-1 (or the pseudogene TRBV3-2) and TRBJ2-2; 7 bases align to TRBD2. The CDR3 is 17 amino acids. CDR1 and CDR2 (germline): LGHDT, YNNKEL (reference sequence). V lost 4 bases, J lost 7 bases, and 15 bases stayed unmatched. The CDR3 spells CASSRTKYTSVHGELFF. The CDR3 DNA is TGTGCCAGCAGCCGTACCAAATACACTAGCGTTCACGGGGAGCTGTTTTTT.

V is TRBV3-1 (or the pseudogene TRBV3-2) and J is TRBJ2-6, with TRBD1 identical over 8 bases. Germline V CDR1 and CDR2: LGHDT, YNNKEL (reference sequence). This CDR3 has 20 residues. The ends lost 3 bases at V and 0 bases at J; junction bases unmatched: 13. The CDR3 coding sequence is TGTGCCAGCAGCCATCCACCGGGACAGGTCGACCACTCTGGGGCCAACGTCCTGACTTTC. Translating it yields CASSHPPGQVDHSGANVLTF.

The chain joins TRBV10-2 to TRBJ2-7; D is perhaps TRBD2 (5 bases). The ends were cut back, 3 bases at V and 0 bases at J, with 15 bases in the middle. Germline CDR1 WSHSY, CDR2 SAAADI. The CDR3 has 16 amino acids. The CDR3 here is CASSDREGRSSYEQYF. The CDR3 DNA reads TGCGCCAGCAGTGACCGAGAGGGCAGGAGCTCCTACGAGCAGTACTTC.

This clone was seen just once. V gene TRBV9 combines with J gene TRBJ2-2; D might be TRBD2 (6 bases). This CDR3 region has 17 residues. The germline V gene has CDR1 SGDLS and CDR2 YYNGEE. V lost 1 base, J lost 0 bases, and 13 bases lay in between. CDR3 residues: CASSVLSGGSNTGELFF. CDR3 nucleotide sequence: TGTGCCAGCAGCGTACTTAGCGGAGGGTCGAACACCGGGGAGCTGTTTTTT.

The genes are TRBV6-2 or TRBV6-3 and TRBJ2-7, with D unclear. There are 11 residues in the CDR3. V was clipped by 4 bases and J by 0 bases, with 1 base between them. The V gene's germline CDR1 is MNHEY and CDR2 SVGEGT. The CDR3 here is CASSFSYEQYF. The CDR3 nucleotides read TGTGCCAGCAGTTTCTCCTACGAGCAGTACTTC.

This clone appeared a single time. This rearrangement joins TRBV7-6 to TRBJ1-1; no clear D. The V gene's germline CDR1 is SGHVS and CDR2 FNYEAQ. V was pared by 4 bases and J by 6 bases, with 6 bases between. This CDR3 is 11 amino acids long. The CDR3 DNA reads TGTGCCAGCAGCTCGCGGTCTGAAGCTTTCTTT. Translating it yields CASSSRSEAFF.

V usage is TRBV6-6 and J usage is TRBJ1-1, with a possible D match to TRBD1 (5 bases). The CDR3 covers 14 residues. V shed 5 bases and J shed 4 bases, with 14 bases lying between them. The germline V gene has CDR1 MNHNY and CDR2 SVGAGI (reference sequence). The CDR3 sequence: CASSTTGGGTEAFF. CDR3 nucleotides: TGTGCCAGCAGTACCACCGGGGGGGGCACTGAAGCTTTCTTT.

V usage is TRBV6-4 and J usage is TRBJ1-1; D is unclear. The CDR3 is 15 residues long. Trimming took off 6 bases at V and 1 base at J, with 15 bases between the two ends. Germline assignment: CDR1 MRHNA and CDR2 SNTAGT. The CDR3 DNA reads TGTGCCAGCAGCCCTCGGCTACGGAAGAACACTGAAGCTTTCTTT. The encoded protein is CASSPRLRKNTEAFF.

This clone was picked up one time. This chain connects TRBV19 to TRBJ1-6; TRBD1 matches 11 bases. The V gene end was trimmed by 6 bases and the J gene end by 7 bases; junction bases not matched to a gene: 5. The CDR3 extends over 15 amino acids. Germline loops: CDR1 LNHDA, CDR2 SQIVND (reference sequence). The CDR3 nucleotides read TGTGCCAGTAGCGACGGGACAGGGGGAAATTCACCCCTCCACTTT. Translation: CASSDGTGGNSPLHF.

The chain links TRBV30 to TRBJ2-1; D ambiguous. Looked up from germline, CDR1 is GTSNPN and CDR2 is SVGIG (reference sequence). The V end lost 0 bases, the J end lost 9 bases, and 6 bases lay between the germline ends. There are 11 residues in the CDR3. Here the CDR3 reads CAWSVVSEQFF. CDR3 in DNA: TGTGCCTGGAGTGTAGTGAGTGAGCAGTTCTTC.

This chain joins TRBV6-5 and TRBJ1-2, with TRBD1 as a possible D gene (5 bases). The germline gives CDR1 MNHEY, CDR2 SVGAGI. The germline V and J ends were trimmed by 11 bases and 4 bases, with 14 bases remaining between them. This CDR3 region has 12 residues. CDR3 protein: CAAQDTSYGYTF. CDR3 DNA: TGTGCCGCACAGGACACCAGCTATGGCTACACCTTC.

The chain links TRBV7-6 to TRBJ2-1; 10 bases are shared with TRBD2. The ends lost 2 bases at V and 1 base at J; junction bases unmatched: 2. Germline V gene sequence: CDR1 SGHVS, CDR2 FNYEAQ. The CDR3 totals 16 residues. CDR3 loop: CASSLQAGGSYNEQFF. In DNA, the CDR3 is TGTGCCAGCAGCTTACAAGCGGGGGGGTCCTACAATGAGCAGTTCTTC. The full variable domain, completed using reference TRBV7-6 and TRBJ2-1, is GAGVSQSPRYKVTKRGQDVALRCDPISGHVSLYWYRQALGQGPEFLTYFNYEAQQDKSGLPNDRFSAERPEGSISTLTIQRTEQRDSAMYRCASSLQAGGSYNEQFFGPGTRLTVL.

The rearrangement uses TRBV7-2 and TRBJ1-1, with TRBD1 matching over 7 bases. The CDR3 length is 19 residues. CDR1 and CDR2 from the germline V gene are SGHTA and FQGNSA. The V segment lost 0 bases and the J segment 1 base; nucleotides outside the gene matches: 14. Here the CDR3 DNA reads TGTGCCAGCAGCTTAGCAGGGACAGCGTACACAATGAGGAACACTGAAGCTTTCTTT. Amino acid sequence: CASSLAGTAYTMRNTEAFF.